These 14 T cell receptor beta chains were all obtained from the same sample, sequenced in a study of T-cell reconstitution after alpha-beta-depleted transplantation in children. Preparation of the TCRbeta library was carried out with unique molecular identifiers. TCRdb called the PCR reads again in MiXCR, with one record for every CDR3 protein. This sample has 600,000 to 700,000 distinct CDR3 sequences, with about an eighth found just once. The material was PBMCs, obtained before TCRalphabeta/CD19-depleted stem cell transplant. The receptors here all came from a girl aged 2-9 years with congenital amegakaryocytic thrombocytopenia, due to receive a stem cell transplant.

This clonotype has more than one count but fewer than ten. The chain is built from TRBV7-8 and TRBJ1-3; D ambiguous. The CDR3 is 15 amino acids. Germline CDR1 and CDR2: SGHVS and FQNEAQ. The V gene lost 5 bases and the J gene lost 0 bases, with 11 bases spanning the gap. In DNA form, the CDR3 reads TGTGCCAGCAGCCGATTAGGAGACTCTGGAAACACCATATATTTT. Amino acids: CASSRLGDSGNTIYF. Together with reference TRBV7-8 and TRBJ1-3, the CDR3 gives the full variable domain: GAGVSQSPRYKVAKRGQDVALRCDPISGHVSLFWYQQALGQGPEFLTYFQNEAQLDKSGLPSDRFFAERPEGSVSTLKIQRTQQEDSAVYLCASSRLGDSGNTIYFGEGSWLTVV.

This clonotype was recorded only once. The V and J genes are TRBV11-2 and TRBJ2-7; D uncertain. V was cut by 1 base and J by 1 base, with 20 bases left in between. Germline CDR1 reads SGHAT; CDR2 reads FQNNGV. The CDR3 extends over 18 amino acids. The DNA for the CDR3 is TGTGCCAGCAGCTTAGGCCGGTTAACGGTAGCTCGGTCCTACGAGCAGTACTTC. This codes for CASSLGRLTVARSYEQYF. Looking up the rest from reference TRBV11-2 and TRBJ2-7 gives the full variable domain: EAGVAQSPRYKIIEKRQSVAFWCNPISGHATLYWYQQILGQGPKLLIQFQNNGVVDDSQLPKDRFSAERLKGVDSTLKIQPAKLEDSAVYLCASSLGRLTVARSYEQYFGPGTRLTVT.

This clonotype was seen a few times. The chain links TRBV7-3 to TRBJ2-7, with D possibly called TRBD1 or TRBD2 (5 bases each). The V end lost 6 bases, the J end lost 4 bases, and 13 bases lay between the germline ends. Germline CDR1 and CDR2: SGHTA and FQGTGA. The CDR3 totals 13 residues. The CDR3 spells CASSTGPLYEQYF. In DNA form, the CDR3 reads TGTGCCAGCAGTACGGGACCGCTTTACGAGCAGTACTTC.

This clonotype occurred many times. This sequence joins TRBV28 and TRBJ2-1, with TRBD2 identical over 8 bases. V lost 0 bases to trimming and J lost 7 bases; unmatched junction nucleotides: 8. The length of the CDR3 is 16 residues. Germline assignment: CDR1 MDHEN and CDR2 SYDVKM. This chain's CDR3 is CASSLWYSGSTNEQFF. The DNA for the CDR3 is TGTGCCAGCAGTTTATGGTACAGCGGGAGTACTAATGAGCAGTTCTTC.

The rearrangement joins TRBV29-1 to TRBJ2-1, with 11 positions matching TRBD2. Germline-derived CDR1 and CDR2 are SQVTM and ANQGSEA. This CDR3 contains 15 residues. V lost 7 bases to trimming and J lost 9 bases; unmatched junction nucleotides: 14. The CDR3 DNA sequence: TGCAGCGCCTCGTGGGTAGCGGGAGGGCCTAGTGAGCAGTTCTTC. Protein: CSASWVAGGPSEQFF.

Concerning this clonotype: Germline is not matched at one junction end, which may reflect a read error. This chain joins TRBV4-1 and TRBJ2-4; 8 nucleotides line up with TRBD2. The CDR3 totals 13 residues. Germline V gives CDR1 MGHRA, CDR2 YSYEKL. This CDR3 is CVSSPSGSNIQYF. The CDR3 DNA reads TGCGTCAGCAGCCCAAGCGGGAGTAACATTCAGTACTTC.

The sample holds many counts of this clonotype. The chain combines TRBV20-1 with TRBJ1-1; possibly TRBD1 for D (5 bases). The germline CDR1 and CDR2 sequences are DFQATT and SNEGSKA (reference sequence). The V end was cut by 0 bases, the J end by 5 bases, with 16 bases between. The CDR3 is 15 residues long. The DNA of the CDR3 is TGCAGTGCTAGAGATTACGGCAGGGAGGGGACTGAAGCTTTCTTT. The encoded protein is CSARDYGREGTEAFF.

This clonotype was counted only a few times. The chain employs TRBV27 and TRBJ2-7; no firm D call. V was trimmed by 3 bases and J by 4 bases, leaving 16 bases between them. This CDR3 region has 15 residues. Germline V lookup: CDR1 MNHEY, CDR2 SMNVEV (reference sequence). The CDR3 DNA follows: TGTGCCAGCAGTTTTCTTGGAAACGCTTTGTACGAGCAGTACTTC. This codes for CASSFLGNALYEQYF.

The sample holds a few counts of this clonotype. J is TRBJ2-3 and V is TRBV30; TRBD1 aligns across 11 bases. The CDR3 runs to 14 residues. The germline V gene encodes CDR1 GTSNPN and CDR2 SVGIG (reference sequence). V trimming: 5 bases; J trimming: 5 bases; junction bases outside the gene matches: 6. DNA of the CDR3: TGTGCCTGGGGACAGGGGGCGTCTGGAGATACGCAGTATTTT. It encodes CAWGQGASGDTQYF.

This clonotype was observed a handful of times. This chain joins TRBV5-1 and TRBJ1-5; D may be TRBD1 (5 bases). V lost 5 bases to trimming and J lost 1 base, with 10 bases between them. The CDR3 runs to 14 residues. Germline-derived CDR1 and CDR2 are SGHRS and YFSETQ. Here the CDR3 reads CASREGDSNQPQHF. For the CDR3, the DNA is TGCGCCAGCAGGGAAGGGGACAGCAATCAGCCCCAGCATTTT.

This clonotype was counted at least ten times. The CDR3 DNA sequence: TGCGCCAGCAGCCCGACAGGGCCCGATGGCTACACCTTC. It codes for CASSPTGPDGYTF. The rearrangement uses TRBV5-1 and TRBJ1-2, with 7 bases lining up with TRBD1. There are 13 residues in the CDR3. The V and J ends lost 4 bases and 6 bases, in that order; junction bases with no gene match: 6. The V gene's germline CDR1 is SGHRS and CDR2 YFSETQ. The full variable domain, its missing parts supplied by reference TRBV5-1 and TRBJ1-2, is KAGVTQTPRYLIKTRGQQVTLSCSPISGHRSVSWYQQTPGQGLQFLFEYFSETQRNKGNFPGRFSGRQFSNSRSEMNVSTLELGDSALYLCASSPTGPDGYTFGSGTRLTVV.

This clonotype was seen repeatedly, ten times or more. V is TRBV5-1 and J is TRBJ2-3, with TRBD1 as a possible D gene (5 bases). CDR3 length equals 15 residues. Germline V gene data show CDR1 as SGHRS and CDR2 as YFSETQ. V lost 1 base, J lost 0 bases, and 9 bases lay in between. CDR3 nucleotides: TGCGCCAGCAGCTTGACGGCAGGGAGCACAGATACGCAGTATTTT. Translated: CASSLTAGSTDTQYF. Full variable domain (remainder filled in from reference TRBV5-1 and TRBJ2-3): KAGVTQTPRYLIKTRGQQVTLSCSPISGHRSVSWYQQTPGQGLQFLFEYFSETQRNKGNFPGRFSGRQFSNSRSEMNVSTLELGDSALYLCASSLTAGSTDTQYFGPGTRLTVL.

In DNA form, the CDR3 reads TGTGCCAAACGACGGCGGGAGGCCTACGAGCAGTACTTC. Encoded protein: CAKRRREAYEQYF. The rearrangement uses TRBV12-3 or TRBV12-4 and TRBJ2-7, with 8 bases that match TRBD2. The CDR3 consists of 13 residues. The junction had 7 bases not matched to a gene; V was cut back by 10 bases and J by 2 bases.

The DNA of the CDR3 is TGCAGCGTTGAGAAGGGATTCTCGCCAGATGAGCAGTTCTTC. This codes for CSVEKGFSPDEQFF. This chain uses TRBV29-1 with TRBJ2-1; D is uncertain. Germline V CDR1 and CDR2: SQVTM, ANQGSEA. The CDR3 extends over 14 amino acids. V lost 3 bases and J 8 bases, leaving 17 bases between the germline ends.